The subject of this entry is one T cell receptor (beta chain). This specimen comes from a study of T-cell memory formation after mild COVID-19. Across the study: Clusters of TCRs were largely donor specific.

The CDR3 length is 14 residues. Per the germline V gene, CDR1 is KGHSH and CDR2 is LQKENI. V lost 5 bases and J 7 bases, leaving 15 bases between the germline ends. From the 5' RACE reads, TCRdb called clonotypes with MiXCR, one entry per CDR3 protein. The table lists 530,000 or so distinct CDR3 sequences, around 16% of them singletons. Sequences were obtained from PBMCs or a T cell subset sorted from them (not recorded which). This TCR was sampled from an adult woman who had mild COVID-19 (a few samples of this study predate the infection). Cell type and time point are not known. This chain connects TRBV18 to TRBJ1-5, with a tentative D call TRBD1 (5 bases). DNA of the CDR3: TGTGCCAGCTCAATCGGGGGAGGAAGACAGCCCCAGCATTTT. Encoded protein: CASSIGGGRQPQHF.